This T cell receptor beta chain was identified during a study of cytomegalovirus exposure and HLA in healthy donors. The sample holds one count of this clone. Trimming shortened V by 2 bases and J by 2 bases, and 7 bases separated the two germline ends. Germline CDR1 is SGHNT and CDR2 is YYREEE (reference sequence). This CDR3 region has 13 residues. PCR primers comprised 60 Vbeta and 13 Jbeta primers. The assay was immunoSEQ multiplex PCR, and TCRdb's table has in-frame clones only and misses some. The data show about 110,000 clones, 65% to 75% seen once. The sequenced material came from PBMCs. The TCR originated in a man aged 25 to 40 in good health and CMV-seropositive. The chain recombines TRBV5-4 with TRBJ1-2; D remains unclear. CDR3 region: CASSFGSNYGYTF. The CDR3 DNA sequence: TGTGCCAGCAGCTTCGGGTCCAACTATGGCTACACCTTC.